The clone carrying this T cell receptor (beta chain) has just one count. The data belong to a study of control samples from healthy donors and cancer patients. Sequencing used immunoSEQ multiplex PCR; TCRdb keeps in-frame clones, though not all of them. The sample yields some 170,000 clones, about 95% seen once. The receptor was derived from a man aged 60 to 75 with colorectal cancer. Sequenced: PBMCs.

The CDR3 loop is CASSVVPRHGELFF. The CDR3 nucleotides are TGTGCCAGCAGCGTAGTCCCGCGGCATGGGGAGCTGTTTTTT. The chain links TRBV9 to TRBJ2-2; D unresolved. Germline V gives CDR1 SGDLS, CDR2 YYNGEE. The CDR3 is 14 amino acids. V shed 0 bases and J shed 8 bases, with 11 bases lying between them.